A selection of T cell receptor beta chains follows, all from one sample in a study of T-cell reconstitution after alpha-beta-depleted transplantation in children. TCRdb re-called the PCR reads with MiXCR, one entry per CDR3 protein. The sample yields hundreds of thousands of distinct CDR3 sequences, over 10% seen once. Sequences were derived from PBMCs, mostly from graft donor cells, sampled 360 days after TCRalphabeta/CD19-depleted stem cell transplant. These TCRs come from a male patient between 5 and 17 years old who had a stem cell transplant for acute myeloid leukemia, so the T cells may come from the graft donor. Each CDR3 is given with its conserved first and last residue. A D gene is named only where the DNA matches it firmly. Size is stated for part of the rows, as once, few or many counts, or as a class when the clone is expanded.

abundance	v_gene	d_gene	j_gene	CDR3nt	CDR3aa
few	TRBV5-1	.	TRBJ2-7	TGCGCCAGCAGCATCGGGGGTAGCGGAGGGTACGAGCAGTACTTC	CASSIGGSGGYEQYF
few	TRBV7-2	TRBD1	TRBJ1-1	TGTGCCAGCAGCAGACAGGGGGCCGACACTGAAGCTTTCTTT	CASSRQGADTEAFF
.	TRBV5-6	.	TRBJ2-4	TGTGCCAGCAGCCGTGTTCGGGGGCCCCGCTATGACATTCAGTACTTC	CASSRVRGPRYDIQYF
many	TRBV7-2	.	TRBJ2-1	TGTGCCAGCAGCTTAGTTCCTACCGGGTCCTACAATGAGCAGTTCTTC	CASSLVPTGSYNEQFF
few	TRBV29-1	TRBD2	TRBJ2-3	TGCAGCGTTGAACTAGCGGGAGACCCAGATACGCAGTATTTT	CSVELAGDPDTQYF
once	TRBV29-1	.	TRBJ1-2	TGCAGCGTCCCCAGGAGGGTTCTCTATGGCTACACCTTC	CSVPRRVLYGYTF
.	TRBV4-3	.	TRBJ1-3	TGCGCCAGCAGCCAAGTCCCGCAGGTGGGCTCTGGAAACACCATATATTTT	CASSQVPQVGSGNTIYF
.	TRBV20-1	.	TRBJ2-7	TGCAGTGCTGGAAGGACAGCCGTCCCTTACGAGCAGTACTTC	CSAGRTAVPYEQYF
.	TRBV20-1	.	TRBJ2-5	TGCAGTGCTACGGGGCTGAAAGAGACCCAGTACTTC	CSATGLKETQYF
.	TRBV15	TRBD2	TRBJ2-7	TGTGCCACCAGCAGAGGGCTAGCGGGAGGACTCTCCTACGAGCAGTACTTC	CATSRGLAGGLSYEQYF
few	TRBV27	TRBD2	TRBJ2-7	TGTGCCAGCAGTCCCGGGACTAGCGGGGGCATAGTTACCTACGAGCAGTACTTC	CASSPGTSGGIVTYEQYF
many	TRBV20-1	.	TRBJ2-3	TGCAGTGCTAGCTGGTTTGGTCACTCCCGGAGCACAGATACGCAGTATTTT	CSASWFGHSRSTDTQYF
.	TRBV7-2	TRBD2	TRBJ2-7	TGTGCCAGCAGCCGCCGGCGACTAGCGGGAAACTCCTACGAGCAGTACTTC	CASSRRRLAGNSYEQYF
many	TRBV4-3	TRBD1	TRBJ2-7	TGCGCCAGCAGCCAAGGGGACAGCGGATCCTACGAGCAGTACTTC	CASSQGDSGSYEQYF
.	TRBV2	.	TRBJ2-2	TGTGCCAGCAGTGAAGTTTCGGGGGTAACCGGGGAGCTGTTTTTT	CASSEVSGVTGELFF
.	TRBV4-3	.	TRBJ2-7	TGCGCCAGCAGCCAAGACGAGGTCGGCTACGAGCAGTACTTC	CASSQDEVGYEQYF
.	TRBV20-1	TRBD2	TRBJ2-3	TGCAGTGCTAGGGGACTAGCGGGATCACTTACGCAGTATTTT	CSARGLAGSLTQYF
.	TRBV2	.	TRBJ2-7	TGTGCCAGCACCCCTCGCTGGGAGCAGTACTTC	CASTPRWEQYF
few	TRBV12-3/TRBV12-4	TRBD2	TRBJ2-1	TGTGCCAGCAGTCCTACAAGCGGGAGGTCTCACAATGAGCAGTTCTTC	CASSPTSGRSHNEQFF
.	TRBV14	.	TRBJ2-7	TGTGCCAGCAGCCAAGAATCCATAGAGGGATGGGAGCAGTACTTC	CASSQESIEGWEQYF
many	TRBV7-2	.	TRBJ2-2	TGTGCCAGCAGCCGAGGGACTTTGAACACCGGGGAGCTGTTTTTT	CASSRGTLNTGELFF
many	TRBV20-1	.	TRBJ2-1	TGCAGTGCAACTTCGGACGGAGATGAGCAGTTCTTC	CSATSDGDEQFF
few	TRBV6-1	.	TRBJ2-7	TGTGCCAGCAGCAGGGACCCTTATACCGAGCAGTACTTC	CASSRDPYTEQYF
.	TRBV20-1	.	TRBJ2-7	TGCAGTGCTAGAGGCGACTATTACGAGCAGTACTTC	CSARGDYYEQYF
.	TRBV20-1	.	TRBJ2-5	TGCAGTGCCCCCCGTGTTTGGTCCCAGTACTTC	CSAPRVWSQYF
many	TRBV5-4	.	TRBJ2-5	TGTGCCAGCAGCTTATTTCGTTCGACAGCCAAAGAGACCCAGTACTTC	CASSLFRSTAKETQYF
few	TRBV6-2/TRBV6-3	TRBD2	TRBJ2-3	TGTGCCAGCAGTTCCAGCGGGAGGGCCTCGCCAGATACGCAGTATTTT	CASSSSGRASPDTQYF
few	TRBV29-1	TRBD2	TRBJ2-1	TGCAGCGAACTGACGGGGGGCTACAATGAGCAGTTCTTC	CSELTGGYNEQFF
few	TRBV4-3	.	TRBJ2-4	TGCGCCAGCAGCCAAACACCAAACATTCAGTACTTC	CASSQTPNIQYF
.	TRBV20-1	TRBD2	TRBJ2-5	TGCAGTGCTAGAGGCTGGGGACTAGGGGAAGAGACCCAGTACTTC	CSARGWGLGEETQYF
many	TRBV7-3	.	TRBJ2-3	TGTGCCAGTCAACTAGACCGCACAGATACGCAGTATTTT	CASQLDRTDTQYF
few	TRBV11-2	.	TRBJ2-3	TGTGCCAGCAGCTTAAAGGGGTACGCGGCCGTAACGAGCACAGATACGCAGTATTTT	CASSLKGYAAVTSTDTQYF
.	TRBV12-3/TRBV12-4	TRBD2	TRBJ2-5	TGTGCCAGCAGTTTGCGTTTTCAGGAGCGGGAGCCTCAAGAGACCCAGTACTTC	CASSLRFQEREPQETQYF
.	TRBV19	.	TRBJ2-5	TGTGCCAGTAGTATAGCGGGAATTGAGACCCAGTACTTC	CASSIAGIETQYF
.	TRBV2	.	TRBJ2-5	TGTGCCAGCAAGGCAGCGCATGAGACCCAGTACTTC	CASKAAHETQYF
many	TRBV5-6	TRBD2	TRBJ2-2	TGTGCCAGCAGCTTGAGGAGGCTAGCGGGAGGAGTCACCGGGGAGCTGTTTTTT	CASSLRRLAGGVTGELFF
.	TRBV2	TRBD2	TRBJ2-7	TGTGCCAGAACGGGCAGCGGGAGGGCCAGTGAGCAGTACTTC	CARTGSGRASEQYF
.	TRBV7-3	.	TRBJ2-1	TGTGCCAGCAGCTTAAGCGGTGCGAAGTACCATGAGCAGTTCTTC	CASSLSGAKYHEQFF
.	TRBV4-3	TRBD2	TRBJ2-1	TGCGCCAGCAGCCCCGGGGGGAGGGAGCAGTTCTTC	CASSPGGREQFF
.	TRBV11-2	TRBD1	TRBJ2-6	TGTGCCAGCAGCTTAGTGACAGGGGGTCGCCGCTCTGGGGCCAACGTCCTGACTTTC	CASSLVTGGRRSGANVLTF
.	TRBV29-1	.	TRBJ2-5	TGCAGCGGAACGACTAAAGAGACCCAGTACTTC	CSGTTKETQYF
few	TRBV24-1	TRBD2	TRBJ2-4	TGTGCCACCAGTGACACCGCGGGGAGGGCGGAGGATAACGTTCAGTACTTC	CATSDTAGRAEDNVQYF
few	TRBV7-8	TRBD2	TRBJ2-7	TGTGCCAGCAGCCGGACTAGCGGAAGGCAAACCTACGAGCAGTACTTC	CASSRTSGRQTYEQYF
.	TRBV20-1	TRBD2	TRBJ2-3	TGCAGTGCTAGAATATTTCGCGGGAGCCTCGCTAGCACAGATACGCAGTATTTT	CSARIFRGSLASTDTQYF
few	TRBV29-1	.	TRBJ1-1	TGCAGCGTTGAACCCGTGAGGACTGAAGCTTTCTTT	CSVEPVRTEAFF
.	TRBV29-1	TRBD1	TRBJ2-2	TGCAGCGTTCCCCGACAGGGTGCCACCGGGGAGCTGTTTTTT	CSVPRQGATGELFF
.	TRBV9	.	TRBJ1-5	TGTGCCAGCAGCCGGGACCTTGGAGAGCCCCAGCATTTT	CASSRDLGEPQHF